This TCR beta chain was found in a study of shared clonotypes between healthy human individuals. Looking at the study overall: In total, the donors were a couple of women and a few men aged 18 to 49. General study findings and limits: Non-shared clonotypes showed lower generation probabilities than clonotypes common to all four donors.

Germline V gene sequence: CDR1 SGHVS, CDR2 FNYEAQ. Trimming took off 5 bases at V and 5 bases at J, with 21 bases between the two ends. This CDR3 comprises 16 residues. Evenly divided among several immunoSEQ plates was the genomic DNA of each subset. How the authors handled the data: As immunoSEQ supplied junction-only sequences (without quality scores), filtering differed. Measured with immunoSEQ multiplex PCR; TCRdb has only the in-frame clones, and not every one. The D gene and trimming were derived from the DNA, and the V and J assignments and clone size from that table. Here the sample spans about 2.1 million clones, 93% being singletons. Cells designated naive CD8 were CD45RO-negative and were positively selected for CCR7, with terminally differentiated effector memory CD45RA+ cells excluded. For this clone: The antigen is undetermined.

The J gene is TRBJ1-1, the V gene TRBV7-6; D call uncertain. Sequences were obtained from naive CD8+ T cells from PBMCs. The clonotype was recovered from a man aged 18 to 30 in good health. Some clones in this sample may be carry-over from other donors' samples. CDR3 sequence (DNA): TGTGCCAGCAGCCTCCCGGAAGGAGGGTTGGTTACTGAAGCTTTCTTT. It encodes CASSLPEGGLVTEAFF.